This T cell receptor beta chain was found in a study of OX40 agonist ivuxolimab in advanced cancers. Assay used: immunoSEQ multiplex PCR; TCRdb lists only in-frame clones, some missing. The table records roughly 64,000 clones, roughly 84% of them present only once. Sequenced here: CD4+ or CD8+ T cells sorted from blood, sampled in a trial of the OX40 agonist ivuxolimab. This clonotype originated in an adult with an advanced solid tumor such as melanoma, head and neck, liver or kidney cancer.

The CDR3 coding sequence is TGTGCCAGCAGTTTAGGGACAGGGTGGAATTGGCTGTTTTTT. Translating it yields CASSLGTGWNWLFF. V is TRBV28 and J is TRBJ1-4; 9 bases are shared with TRBD1. The germline V gene encodes CDR1 MDHEN and CDR2 SYDVKM. Germline trimming cut 2 bases from V and 14 bases from J; bases unmatched to any gene: 9. This CDR3 spans 14 amino acids.